These 12 T cell receptor beta chains came from one sample sequenced in a study of blood T cell repertoires in COVID-19. Using immunoSEQ multiplex PCR, the repertoire was profiled, and TCRdb retains in-frame clones only, with some absent. The repertoire holds approximately 150,000 clones, with 80% as singletons. The specimen was peripheral blood. Receptor source: a woman between 50 and 59 years old with acute or convalescent COVID-19.

The V call is TRBV9, the J call TRBJ1-3; maybe TRBD1 (6 bases). CDR1 and CDR2 (germline): SGDLS, YYNGEE. V gave up 1 base and J gave up 5 bases, with 10 bases separating them. This CDR3 has 14 amino acids. The DNA for the CDR3 is TGTGCCAGCAGCGTAACAGGGAATCGAAACACCATATATTTT. It is translated as CASSVTGNRNTIYF.

This clone was observed a few times. The chain recombines TRBV2 with TRBJ2-7, with D possibly TRBD1 on 6 matching bases. The CDR3 is 12 residues long. The germline V gene encodes CDR1 SNHLY and CDR2 FYNNEI. Trimming shortened V by 5 bases and J by 5 bases, and 10 bases separated the two germline ends. This CDR3 is CASSSDRNEQYF. The CDR3 region has the DNA TGTGCCAGCAGTTCCGACAGGAACGAGCAGTACTTC. Based on the CDR3 plus reference TRBV2 and TRBJ2-7, the full variable domain is EPEVTQTPSHQVTQMGQEVILRCVPISNHLYFYWYRQILGQKVEFLVSFYNNEISEKSEIFDDQFSVERPDGSNFTLKIRSTKLEDSAMYFCASSSDRNEQYFGPGTRLTVT.

This clone was seen more than once but under ten times. The CDR3 loop reads CASSLAPGSNQPQHF. DNA of the CDR3: TGCGCCAGCAGCTTGGCCCCGGGTAGCAATCAGCCCCAGCATTTT. This chain connects TRBV5-1 to TRBJ1-5; D uncertain. Germline loops: CDR1 SGHRS, CDR2 YFSETQ. This CDR3 contains 15 residues. Deletions cut 0 bases from V and 0 bases from J, with 7 bases between.

The rearrangement joins TRBV28 to TRBJ1-4; 11 nucleotides line up with TRBD1. The CDR3 has 15 residues. V lost 8 bases, J lost 8 bases, and 10 bases stayed unmatched. The germline V gene has CDR1 MDHEN and CDR2 SYDVKM. For the CDR3, the DNA is TGTGCCAGCGCCAAGACCGGGACAGGGGGAGAAAAACTGTTTTTT. Encoded protein: CASAKTGTGGEKLFF.

The J gene is TRBJ2-7, the V gene TRBV7-6; 7 bases align to TRBD1. V was clipped by 5 bases and J by 3 bases; unmatched bases: 4. This CDR3 spans 13 amino acids. CDR1 is SGHVS and CDR2 is FNYEAQ in the germline V gene. The CDR3: CASSRGQNYEQYF. The CDR3 bases are TGTGCCAGCAGCAGGGGACAGAACTACGAGCAGTACTTC. The complete variable domain, with remaining parts taken from reference TRBV7-6 and TRBJ2-7, reads GAGVSQSPRYKVTKRGQDVALRCDPISGHVSLYWYRQALGQGPEFLTYFNYEAQQDKSGLPNDRFSAERPEGSISTLTIQRTEQRDSAMYRCASSRGQNYEQYFGPGTRLTVT.

The chain recombines TRBV7-2 with TRBJ1-3; D uncertain. This CDR3 has 13 amino acids. In germline, CDR1 is SGHTA, CDR2 FQGNSA. The V gene lost 6 bases and the J gene lost 7 bases, with 13 bases spanning the gap. The CDR3 sequence: CASRLSTINTIYF. Here the CDR3 DNA reads TGTGCCAGCAGGTTGTCTACGATTAACACCATATATTTT.

The rearrangement links TRBV9 to TRBJ2-3; TRBD1 aligns across 7 bases. V was pared by 0 bases and J by 5 bases, with 9 bases of the junction left unmatched. The CDR3 runs to 16 residues. CDR1 and CDR2 from the germline V gene are SGDLS and YYNGEE. The CDR3: CASSVGSGQVRDTQYF. DNA for the CDR3: TGTGCCAGCAGCGTAGGGTCCGGACAGGTCAGAGATACGCAGTATTTT. The full variable domain, with the rest looked up from reference TRBV9 and TRBJ2-3, is DSGVTQTPKHLITATGQRVTLRCSPRSGDLSVYWYQQSLDQGLQFLIQYYNGEERAKGNILERFSAQQFPDLHSELNLSSLELGDSALYFCASSVGSGQVRDTQYFGPGTRLTVL.

The table lists this clone with a count of one. J is TRBJ1-3 and V is TRBV6-5, with D tentatively TRBD1 (6 bases). Germline CDR1 MNHEY, CDR2 SVGAGI. The length of the CDR3 is 15 residues. The V gene lost 5 bases and the J gene lost 2 bases, with 13 bases spanning the gap. The CDR3 region has the DNA TGTGCCAGCAGTCACCGACAGGCCGCTGGAAACACCATATATTTT. This encodes CASSHRQAAGNTIYF.

The V call is TRBV2, the J call TRBJ1-4; D is ambiguous. V was cut by 11 bases and J by 5 bases, with 15 bases left in between. The CDR3 sequence is 13 residues long. CDR1 and CDR2 (germline): SNHLY, FYNNEI. This CDR3 reads CAVGGRENEKLFF. The CDR3 DNA is TGTGCCGTCGGAGGGCGGGAGAATGAAAAACTGTTTTTT.

The V gene is TRBV5-1, the J gene TRBJ1-4; weak D call: TRBD1 (5 bases). CDR1 and CDR2 (germline): SGHRS, YFSETQ. With 1 base removed from V and 1 base from J, the gap between germline ends came to 8 bases. The CDR3 length is 15 residues. CDR3 nucleotide sequence: TGCGCCAGCAGCTTGCTGGGGGGAACTAATGAAAAACTGTTTTTT. Amino acids: CASSLLGGTNEKLFF.

The chain carries TRBV7-2 and TRBJ2-5, with TRBD1 identical over 7 bases. V trimming: 3 bases; J trimming: 4 bases; junction bases outside the gene matches: 2. Germline-derived CDR1 and CDR2 are SGHTA and FQGNSA. The CDR3 sequence is 13 residues long. The CDR3 here is CASSLPGGETQYF. The CDR3 DNA is TGTGCCAGCAGCTTGCCAGGGGGAGAGACCCAGTACTTC.

The chain employs TRBV5-8 and TRBJ2-5, with TRBD1 matching 7 bases. There are 16 residues in the CDR3. The trim removed 2 bases at V and 2 bases at J, leaving 9 bases unmatched. The germline V gene encodes CDR1 SGHTS and CDR2 YDEGEE. CDR3 nucleotide sequence: TGTGCCAGCAGCTTATACATACAGGGGTCACAAGAGACCCAGTACTTC. Amino acids: CASSLYIQGSQETQYF.